This T cell receptor (beta chain) came from a study of beta chain features in type 1 diabetes. Across the study: Taken together, all samples contributed roughly 100 million examined sorted cells.

CD4+ naive, central memory, regulatory and stem cell-like memory cells were sorted via CD45RO/CCR7/CD25/CD127/CD95/CD27. This clone was counted a few times. The authors reverse transcribed all of the isolated RNA, so sequencing captured expressed TCRB transcripts. The repertoire was sequenced with immunoSEQ multiplex PCR; TCRdb's copy has only in-frame clones and lacks some. The sample lists 810,000 or so clones; 15% to 20% were seen once. The receptor comes from a woman aged 18 to 35 in good health. The sequencing sample was made of naive CD4+ T cells from blood.

The CDR3 protein is CASSFPSSPYEQYF. The CDR3 DNA is TGTGCCAGCAGCTTCCCAAGCAGTCCCTACGAGCAGTACTTC. The chain carries TRBV13 and TRBJ2-7; no reliable D call. This CDR3 is 14 amino acids long. Trimming took off 3 bases at V and 2 bases at J, with 11 bases between the two ends. Germline V CDR1 and CDR2: PRHDT, FYEKMQ (reference sequence).